A single sample gave rise to the 20 T cell receptor beta chains below, sequenced in a study of graft-versus-host responses after intestinal transplantation. The data were produced by immunoSEQ multiplex PCR, yet TCRdb's version contains in-frame clones alone and is incomplete. The table has over 9,000 clones, 90% to 95% seen once. Sequencing used bone marrow, obtained around 500 days after intestinal transplantation. All receptors derive from a human patient who received an intestinal transplant, so some T cells may come from the graft donor.

The chain is built from TRBV5-4 and TRBJ2-7, with 9 nucleotides matching TRBD1. The CDR3 has 15 residues. V lost 0 bases to trimming and J lost 3 bases; unmatched junction nucleotides: 4. In germline, CDR1 is SGHNT, CDR2 YYREEE (reference sequence). The CDR3 bases are TGTGCCAGCAGCTTGGCGGGACAGGGCCACTACGAGCAGTACTTC. It yields the protein CASSLAGQGHYEQYF. Combining the CDR3 with reference TRBV5-4 and TRBJ2-7 gives the whole variable domain ETGVTQSPTHLIKTRGQQVTLRCSSQSGHNTVSWYQQALGQGPQFIFQYYREEENGRGNFPPRFSGLQFPNYSSELNVNALELDDSALYLCASSLAGQGHYEQYFGPGTRLTVT.

This clone appeared a single time. The chain combines TRBV6-1 with TRBJ1-1; no clear D gene. The CDR3 is 13 amino acids. V lost 7 bases and J 1 base, leaving 10 bases between the germline ends. CDR1 and CDR2 (germline): MNHNS, SASEGT. The CDR3 loop reads CASKGSRNTEAFF. DNA for the CDR3: TGTGCCAGCAAAGGCAGCCGGAACACTGAAGCTTTCTTT.

This chain connects TRBV7-2 to TRBJ2-7; TRBD1 matches 10 bases. This CDR3 comprises 14 residues. Germline V gives CDR1 SGHTA, CDR2 FQGNSA. J gave up 3 bases and V 3 bases, and 2 bases lay outside the gene matches. The CDR3 DNA follows: TGTGCCAGCAGCTTCCGGACAGGGGGCTACGAGCAGTACTTC. Translating gives CASSFRTGGYEQYF.

V is TRBV5-4 and J is TRBJ2-7; D may be TRBD2 (5 bases). V lost 0 bases, J lost 1 base, and 11 bases lay in between. CDR1 and CDR2 (germline): SGHNT, YYREEE (reference sequence). CDR3 length equals 15 residues. The CDR3 is CASSLDLRGSYEQYF. The CDR3 DNA reads TGTGCCAGCAGCTTGGACTTACGGGGATCCTACGAGCAGTACTTC.

V and J are TRBV6-5 and TRBJ2-7; 7 positions match TRBD1. Trimming took 0 bases from V and 2 from J; bases not matched to a gene: 1. The germline gives CDR1 MNHEY, CDR2 SVGAGI. The CDR3 extends over 14 amino acids. As DNA, the CDR3 is TGTGCCAGCAGTTACTCTGGGACAGCCTACGAGCAGTACTTC. Residues: CASSYSGTAYEQYF.

This rearrangement joins TRBV5-4 to TRBJ2-5; 10 positions agree with TRBD2. The CDR3 is 14 amino acids. CDR1 is SGHNT and CDR2 is YYREEE in the germline V gene (reference sequence). V dropped 4 bases and J dropped 5; count of bases not matched to a gene: 5. CDR3 DNA: TGTGCCAGCAGCATGACTAGCGGGCCCGAGACCCAGTACTTC. This sequence encodes CASSMTSGPETQYF.

The chain carries TRBV28 and TRBJ1-3; weak D call: TRBD1 (5 bases). Trimming stripped 8 bases from V and 4 bases from J, with 21 bases between. This CDR3 has 16 residues. CDR1 is MDHEN, CDR2 SYDVKM, per germline. CDR3 loop: CASGEPGTAAGNTIYF. The CDR3 nucleotides are TGTGCCAGCGGGGAACCGGGGACGGCGGCCGGAAACACCATATATTTT.

This clone has a handful of counts. The chain carries TRBV2 and TRBJ2-1, with TRBD2 matching over 7 bases. The CDR3 extends over 17 amino acids. CDR1 is SNHLY, CDR2 FYNNEI, per germline. The V and J ends lost 0 bases and 1 base, in that order; junction bases with no gene match: 6. In nucleotides, the CDR3 is TGTGCCAGCAGTGAAGCGCTCGGCGGGAGATCCTACAATGAGCAGTTCTTC. It translates to CASSEALGGRSYNEQFF.

This chain uses TRBV5-3 with TRBJ1-2, with D hard to call. TRBV5-3 is treated as an ORF (open reading frame) with a function not yet certain. The length of the CDR3 is 15 residues. V dropped 3 bases and J dropped 8 bases, with 20 bases sitting between them. Here the CDR3 DNA reads TGTGCCAGAAGCTCCACCTTGGGGAGGATGGAGGGCTACACCTTC. This sequence encodes CARSSTLGRMEGYTF.

The V and J genes are TRBV12-2 and TRBJ1-1; TRBD1 reflects the table's D call only, with no check against the DNA. TRBV12-2 is given as a pseudogene. This CDR3 comprises 17 residues. CDR3 nucleotide sequence: TGTGCAAGTCGCTGTTGGACAGGGGGCGCCCTGAACACTGAAGCTTTCTTT. Amino acid sequence: CASRCWTGGALNTEAFF.

The chain carries TRBV7-9 and TRBJ2-7; no clear D gene. Germline V gives CDR1 SEHNR, CDR2 FQNEAQ (reference sequence). The CDR3 is 13 amino acids. The germline V and J ends were trimmed by 4 bases and 5 bases, with 12 bases remaining between them. CDR3 protein: CASSWDSGNEQYF. For the CDR3, the DNA is TGTGCCAGCAGCTGGGATTCCGGCAACGAGCAGTACTTC.

The CDR3 here is CASSYGRDGNQPQHF. The CDR3 nucleotides read TGTGCCAGCAGCTACGGACGAGATGGGAATCAGCCCCAGCATTTT. The gene calls are TRBV6-1 and TRBJ1-5, with D hard to call. This CDR3 is built from 15 residues. The V end was cut by 6 bases, the J end by 4 bases, with 16 bases between. Germline V gene data show CDR1 as MNHNS and CDR2 as SASEGT.

This chain uses TRBV6-5 with TRBJ1-1; tentatively, D is TRBD1 (5 bases). CDR1 and CDR2 from the germline V gene are MNHEY and SVGAGI. CDR3 length: 14 amino acids. The germline V and J ends were trimmed by 2 bases and 1 base, with 8 bases remaining between them. Here the CDR3 DNA reads TGTGCCAGCAGTTACGGCGGGGGGAACACTGAAGCTTTCTTT. Translation: CASSYGGGNTEAFF.

The chain carries TRBV4-2 and TRBJ1-2; 8 bases are a match to TRBD1. The ends lost 5 bases at V and 4 bases at J; junction bases unmatched: 9. CDR3 length equals 15 residues. The germline V gene encodes CDR1 LGHNA and CDR2 YNFKEQ. This chain's CDR3 is CASSSSGTGIYGYTF. The CDR3 coding sequence is TGTGCCAGCAGCTCCTCCGGGACAGGCATCTATGGCTACACCTTC.

The rearrangement links TRBV29-1 to TRBJ2-5, with unresolved D. The V end was cut by 3 bases, the J end by 1 base, with 9 bases between. Germline CDR1 and CDR2: SQVTM and ANQGSEA. The CDR3 consists of 13 residues. CDR3 amino acids: CSVDRASQETQYF. The CDR3 DNA is TGCAGCGTTGACCGGGCTAGCCAAGAGACCCAGTACTTC.

This chain connects TRBV28 to TRBJ1-3; 7 bases agree with TRBD1. The V segment lost 6 bases and the J segment 4 bases; nucleotides outside the gene matches: 6. Germline-derived CDR1 and CDR2 are MDHEN and SYDVKM. This CDR3 is 14 amino acids long. CDR3 loop: CASRKGARGNTIYF. The CDR3, as DNA: TGTGCCAGCAGGAAGGGGGCTCGAGGAAACACCATATATTTT.

The chain carries TRBV7-9 and TRBJ2-2; D not resolved. The CDR3 has 11 residues. Germline-derived CDR1 and CDR2 are SEHNR and FQNEAQ (reference sequence). V shed 2 bases and J shed 10 bases, with 5 bases lying between them. The CDR3 nucleotides read TGTGCCAGCAGCTTACAAGTGGAGCTGTTTTTT. Protein product: CASSLQVELFF.

This clone was observed a single time. This chain uses TRBV28 with TRBJ1-1, with D unresolved. CDR1 MDHEN and CDR2 SYDVKM come from the germline V gene. This CDR3 region has 11 residues. The ends were cut back, 10 bases at V and 6 bases at J, with 12 bases in the middle. The CDR3 is CATYSRAEAFF. DNA of the CDR3: TGTGCCACCTATTCACGGGCTGAAGCTTTCTTT.

The J gene is TRBJ1-2, the V gene TRBV5-8, with D uncertain. The CDR3 is 17 residues long. Germline CDR1 is SGHTS and CDR2 is YDEGEE. V was clipped by 0 bases and J by 0 bases, with 15 bases between them. CDR3 in amino acids: CASSLDFSLLANYGYTF. As DNA, the CDR3 is TGTGCCAGCAGCTTGGACTTTTCACTTTTAGCTAACTATGGCTACACCTTC.

This chain connects TRBV10-3 to TRBJ1-4; possibly TRBD1 for D (5 bases). V was pared by 0 bases and J by 6 bases, with 8 bases between. The CDR3 has 14 amino acids. CDR1 is ENHRY and CDR2 is SYGVKD in the germline V gene. CDR3 region: CAISESGEDEKLFF. CDR3 coding DNA: TGTGCCATCAGTGAGTCGGGGGAGGATGAAAAACTGTTTTTT.